Below, 27 T cell receptor beta chains from the same sample are listed, as sequenced in a study of OX40 agonist ivuxolimab in advanced cancers. The table came from immunoSEQ multiplex PCR; TCRdb's copy has only in-frame clones and leaves some out. In the table there are tens of thousands of clones, more than 75% of which are singletons. Sample: CD4+ or CD8+ T cells sorted from blood, taken in a trial of the OX40 agonist ivuxolimab. The source is an adult with an advanced solid tumor such as melanoma, head and neck, liver or kidney cancer.

The J gene is TRBJ2-1, the V gene TRBV27; no reliable D call. The V gene lost 6 bases and the J gene lost 0 bases, with 6 bases spanning the gap. The germline CDR1 and CDR2 sequences are MNHEY and SMNVEV (reference sequence). The CDR3 covers 13 residues. The CDR3, as DNA: TGTGCCAGCAGGCCTGGCTCCTACAATGAGCAGTTCTTC. It codes for CASRPGSYNEQFF.

Regarding this clone: The CDR3 carries no conserved terminal phenylalanine or tryptophan, so it likely arises from a read error. The DNA is omitted, as the CDR3 cannot be located on it reliably, and the CDR3 follows TCRdb's listing. The rearrangement joins TRBV2 to TRBJ1-2. Germline assignment: CDR1 SNHLY and CDR2 FYNNEI. From its first to its last residue, the CDR3 has 9 amino acids. CDR3 amino acids: CASGVYGVI.

The CDR3 region is CASLPASYPGDTQYF. CDR3 bases: TGTGCCAGCCTACCCGCTAGCTACCCAGGGGATACGCAGTATTTT. The J gene is TRBJ2-3, the V gene TRBV27; either TRBD1 or TRBD2 may fit D (5 bases each). The CDR3 contains 15 residues. The V and J ends lost 8 bases and 6 bases respectively, with 21 bases between them. Germline V CDR1 and CDR2: MNHEY, SMNVEV (reference sequence).

This chain links TRBV7-8 with TRBJ2-7; weak D call: TRBD1 (5 bases). CDR1 SGHVS and CDR2 FQNEAQ come from the germline V gene. Trimming left V 5 bases short and J 0 bases short, with 8 bases between. CDR3 length: 13 residues. This CDR3 reads CASSPDISYEQYF. CDR3 bases: TGTGCCAGCAGCCCGGACATCTCCTACGAGCAGTACTTC.

The chain joins TRBV27 to TRBJ2-3; 8 bases fit TRBD1. Germline loops: CDR1 MNHEY, CDR2 SMNVEV (reference sequence). CDR3 length: 16 residues. V lost 3 bases to trimming and J lost 1 base; unmatched junction nucleotides: 6. For the CDR3, the DNA is TGTGCCAGCAGTTTCCGGACAGGGAGAGGCACAGATACGCAGTATTTT. Its protein is CASSFRTGRGTDTQYF.

The chain has TRBV5-1 and TRBJ2-1; D remains ambiguous. The CDR3 has 13 amino acids. The germline V gene has CDR1 SGHRS and CDR2 YFSETQ. Deletions cut 9 bases from V and 0 bases from J, with 10 bases between. The CDR3 region is CATGRLSYNEQFF. The CDR3 DNA reads as TGCGCCACGGGCAGACTCTCCTACAATGAGCAGTTCTTC.

This clone was seen once. The V call is TRBV7-8, the J call TRBJ2-7, with 8 bases identical to TRBD1. V lost 3 bases, J lost 2 bases, and 6 bases stayed unmatched. The CDR3 sequence is 15 residues long. Germline V gene data show CDR1 as SGHVS and CDR2 as FQNEAQ. Here the CDR3 DNA reads TGTGCCAGCAGCTTTCCTCAGGGGGCGCCCTACGAGCAGTACTTC. Protein: CASSFPQGAPYEQYF.

Points on this clone: The germline gene is not matched at one end of the junction; a read error may be the cause. The rearrangement joins TRBV4-1 to TRBJ1-5; TRBD1 is a possible D gene (5 bases). The germline gives CDR1 MGHRA, CDR2 YSYEKL. CDR3 length: 19 amino acids. CDR3 region: CASSKEPTGTLVGNQPQHF. For the CDR3, the DNA is TGCGCCAGCAGCAAAGAGCCGACCGGGACTTTGGTCGGCAATCAGCCCCAGCATTTT.

The chain links TRBV28 to TRBJ2-1; TRBD1 matches 7 bases. This CDR3 has 17 amino acids. Germline CDR1 reads MDHEN; CDR2 reads SYDVKM. The V segment lost 5 bases and the J segment 9 bases; nucleotides outside the gene matches: 19. The CDR3, as DNA: TGTGCCAGCAGTCACCCCACATCCGACAGGGTGAGCTTTGAGCAGTTCTTC. Encoded protein: CASSHPTSDRVSFEQFF.

The chain recombines TRBV15 with TRBJ2-5, with D perhaps TRBD1 (8 bases). Germline CDR1 LNHNV, CDR2 YYDKDF (reference sequence). This CDR3 comprises 16 residues. Trimming pared 2 bases from V and 0 bases from J, leaving 13 bases between. CDR3 in amino acids: CATSRSQGGDQETQYF. The CDR3 bases are TGTGCCACCAGCAGATCACAGGGGGGGGACCAAGAGACCCAGTACTTC.

This clone was recorded once. This chain uses TRBV27 with TRBJ2-7; 7 nucleotides agree with TRBD2. The ends lost 5 bases at V and 5 bases at J; junction bases unmatched: 3. The CDR3 totals 12 residues. CDR1 is MNHEY and CDR2 is SMNVEV in the germline V gene (reference sequence). DNA for the CDR3: TGTGCCAGCAGTCCGACTAGCCACGAGCAGTACTTC. Its protein is CASSPTSHEQYF.

V is TRBV19 and J is TRBJ2-2, with D perhaps being TRBD1 or TRBD2 (6 bases each). V shed 4 bases and J shed 7 bases, with 16 bases lying between them. Germline CDR1 and CDR2: LNHDA and SQIVND (reference sequence). The CDR3 spans 15 residues. The CDR3 sequence: CASSTRRGANGELFF. CDR3 in DNA: TGTGCCAGTAGTACCCGGAGGGGGGCTAACGGGGAGCTGTTTTTT.

The chain carries TRBV10-3 and TRBJ2-3; 7 bases map to TRBD1. The CDR3 is 13 residues long. V lost 6 bases, J lost 3 bases, and 3 bases stayed unmatched. Per germline, CDR1 ENHRY and CDR2 SYGVKD. DNA of the CDR3: TGTGCCATCAGAACAGGGGCAACAGATACGCAGTATTTT. Protein product: CAIRTGATDTQYF.

The chain's CDR3 is CASSLPHAVAADSYNEQFF. The CDR3 bases are TGTGCCAGCAGCTTGCCACACGCCGTAGCGGCGGACTCCTACAATGAGCAGTTCTTC. The chain joins TRBV5-5 to TRBJ2-1; a possible D gene is TRBD2 (6 bases). The CDR3 extends over 19 amino acids. Germline V gives CDR1 SGHKS, CDR2 YYEKEE (reference sequence). Trimming cost V 1 base and J 0 bases, with 20 bases left between them.

The chain combines TRBV28 with TRBJ1-2; 7 nucleotides line up with TRBD1. The CDR3 has 16 amino acids. V trimming: 5 bases; J trimming: 0 bases; junction bases outside the gene matches: 9. The germline V gene has CDR1 MDHEN and CDR2 SYDVKM. For the CDR3, the DNA is TGTGCCAGCAGTCAAACAGGGGTAGGAGCTAACTATGGCTACACCTTC. Translated, it gives CASSQTGVGANYGYTF.

For the CDR3, the DNA is TGTGCCAGCAGTTACGCAGCCTGGGGTACAGATACGCAGTATTTT. This encodes CASSYAAWGTDTQYF. The rearrangement joins TRBV6-6 to TRBJ2-3; no clear D gene. There are 15 residues in the CDR3. V was trimmed by 2 bases and J by 3 bases, leaving 12 bases between them. The V gene's germline CDR1 is MNHNY and CDR2 SVGAGI (reference sequence).

The rearrangement joins TRBV18 to TRBJ1-1; D is ambiguous. CDR3 length: 15 residues. Trimming cost V 3 bases and J 4 bases, with 15 bases left between them. CDR1 is KGHSH, CDR2 LQKENI, per germline. The CDR3 reads CASSPGPTLSTEAFF. The CDR3 region has the DNA TGTGCCAGCTCACCTGGACCGACCCTATCCACTGAAGCTTTCTTT.

The chain joins TRBV11-2 to TRBJ1-2; D gene uncertain. The CDR3 is made up of 14 amino acids. The V end lost 1 base, the J end lost 3 bases, and 9 bases lay between the germline ends. CDR1 is SGHAT and CDR2 is FQNNGV in the germline V gene. This CDR3 is CASSLVGGYYGYTF. CDR3 nucleotides: TGTGCCAGCAGCTTAGTGGGAGGGTACTATGGCTACACCTTC.

The genes are TRBV19 and TRBJ2-3; the D gene is possibly TRBD1 (5 bases). Trimming pared 2 bases from V and 3 bases from J, leaving 9 bases between. Germline V CDR1 and CDR2: LNHDA, SQIVND (reference sequence). The CDR3 is 14 amino acids. CDR3: CASSINRGTDTQYF. In DNA form, the CDR3 reads TGTGCCAGTAGTATAAATAGGGGAACAGATACGCAGTATTTT. The full variable domain, in which reference TRBV19 and TRBJ2-3 provide the parts outside the CDR3, is DGGITQSPKYLFRKEGQNVTLSCEQNLNHDAMYWYRQDPGQGLRLIYYSQIVNDFQKGDIAEGYSVSREKKESFPLTVTSAQKNPTAFYLCASSINRGTDTQYFGPGTRLTVL.

The chain links TRBV9 to TRBJ1-1, with D uncertain. V lost 0 bases to trimming and J lost 1 base, with 7 bases between them. The CDR3 is made up of 14 amino acids. From germline, CDR1 is SGDLS and CDR2 YYNGEE. The CDR3 region is CASSVVKGNTEAFF. In nucleotides, the CDR3 is TGTGCCAGCAGCGTAGTAAAGGGGAACACTGAAGCTTTCTTT.

Points on this clone: A read error may account for a junction end that differs from germline. CDR3 sequence: CASSSGGLGEQFF. In nucleotides, the CDR3 is TGTGCTAGCAGCTCAGGAGGTTTGGGTGAGCAGTTCTTC. The chain is built from TRBV7-7 and TRBJ2-1; tentatively, D is TRBD2 (5 bases). The germline V gene has CDR1 SSHAT and CDR2 FNYEAQ (reference sequence). The CDR3 spans 13 residues. Full variable domain (remainder filled in from reference TRBV7-7 and TRBJ2-1): GAGVSQSPRYKVTKRGQDVTLRCDPISSHATLYWYQQALGQGPEFLTYFNYEAQPDKSGLPSDRFSAERPEGSISTLTIQRTEQRDSAMYRCASSSGGLGEQFFGPGTRLTVL.

V and J are TRBV2 and TRBJ2-7; D not certain. From germline, CDR1 is SNHLY and CDR2 FYNNEI. Trimming took 10 bases from V and 6 from J, leaving 22 bases between them. The CDR3 is 14 residues long. This chain's CDR3 is CATLKEQVKGEQYF. The CDR3 bases are TGTGCCACCCTAAAGGAACAAGTCAAGGGCGAGCAGTACTTC.

This chain connects TRBV7-6 to TRBJ2-3, with D perhaps TRBD1 or TRBD2 (5 bases each). The germline gives CDR1 SGHVS, CDR2 FNYEAQ. The V end lost 3 bases, the J end lost 0 bases, and 10 bases lay between the germline ends. This CDR3 contains 15 residues. The CDR3 DNA reads as TGTGCCAGCAGCTTCCCAGGGAGCAGCACAGATACGCAGTATTTT. It translates to CASSFPGSSTDTQYF.

This chain connects TRBV15 to TRBJ2-5, with TRBD1 identical over 7 bases. V trimming: 5 bases; J trimming: 1 base; junction bases outside the gene matches: 7. Germline V gene sequence: CDR1 LNHNV, CDR2 YYDKDF (reference sequence). The CDR3 consists of 15 residues. CDR3 region: CATSGTTGVQETQYF. The CDR3 DNA sequence: TGTGCCACCAGCGGAACTACAGGGGTCCAAGAGACCCAGTACTTC. The full variable domain, completed using reference TRBV15 and TRBJ2-5, is DAMVIQNPRYQVTQFGKPVTLSCSQTLNHNVMYWYQQKSSQAPKLLFHYYDKDFNNEADTPDNFQSRRPNTSFCFLDIRSPGLGDTAMYLCATSGTTGVQETQYFGPGTRLLVL.

V and J are TRBV9 and TRBJ2-2, with D possibly matching TRBD1 (6 bases). This CDR3 is built from 14 residues. Germline assignment: CDR1 SGDLS and CDR2 YYNGEE. The V gene lost 1 base and the J gene lost 5 bases, with 9 bases spanning the gap. This CDR3 reads CASSVQGGTGELFF. The CDR3 DNA reads TGTGCCAGCAGCGTACAAGGGGGAACCGGGGAGCTGTTTTTT.

The chain uses TRBV5-4 and TRBJ1-3; 8 bases map to TRBD1. Per germline, CDR1 SGHNT and CDR2 YYREEE (reference sequence). The length of the CDR3 is 15 residues. Losses at the gene ends were 2 bases for V and 3 bases for J; bases not matched to a gene: 4. The CDR3 loop is CASSLEQGVGNTIYF. As DNA, the CDR3 is TGTGCCAGCAGCTTAGAACAGGGGGTTGGAAACACCATATATTTT.

This clone was seen a few times. The chain has TRBV28 and TRBJ1-1, with no clear D. Germline V gene data show CDR1 as MDHEN and CDR2 as SYDVKM. The length of the CDR3 is 13 residues. V was cut by 5 bases and J by 5 bases, with 12 bases left in between. CDR3 in amino acids: CASSVRKITEAFF. The CDR3 DNA follows: TGTGCCAGCAGTGTACGGAAAATAACTGAAGCTTTCTTT.